This T cell receptor beta chain appears in the sequencing data of a study of T-cell memory formation after mild COVID-19. In regard to this clonotype: Its specificity is not known.

TCRdb reanalysed the 5' RACE reads using MiXCR and keeps one entry per CDR3 protein. The sample has 300,000 or so distinct CDR3 sequences, around 15% seen once. Whole-study results and caveats: Later expanders leaned CD4+, whereas clones that contracted between day 15 and 85 were balanced CD4/CD8. The authors did not confirm SARS-CoV-2 specificity of second-wave clones peaking day 37.

The sequencing sample was made of PBMCs or a T cell subset sorted from them (not recorded which). The sequence came from a man between 18 and 35 years old who had mild COVID-19 (a few samples of this study predate the infection). Cell type and time point are not known.

The CDR3 coding sequence is TGCAGCGTTGAACTCGGGGGACACACAGATACGCAGTATTTT. Translation gives CSVELGGHTDTQYF. The V and J genes are TRBV29-1 and TRBJ2-3; the D gene could be TRBD1 or TRBD2 (6 bases each). This CDR3 contains 14 residues. CDR1 SQVTM and CDR2 ANQGSEA come from the germline V gene. V lost 2 bases and J 2 bases, leaving 11 bases between the germline ends.